This T cell receptor beta chain was captured by sequencing in a study of blood T cell repertoires in COVID-19. Study-wide background: PBMCs, B-cell-depleted T cells, or T cells provided the cDNA or gDNA that made up the material.

Clones were sequenced by immunoSEQ multiplex PCR, and TCRdb holds only the in-frame ones, with some missing. This table holds more than 250,000 clones, around 83% found once. Germline values: CDR1 SGHNT, CDR2 YENEEA. The CDR3 has 12 residues. The V gene lost 5 bases and the J gene lost 5 bases, with 9 bases spanning the gap. The V gene is TRBV11-3, the J gene TRBJ2-5; D gene uncertain. This TCR derives from a man aged 40-50 years who had been exposed to COVID-19. The material sequenced was PBMCs or T cells enriched from blood (not recorded which). The CDR3 nucleotides are TGTGCCAGCAGCAAAATCGCGGAGACCCAGTACTTC. Its protein is CASSKIAETQYF.